The 29 T cell receptor beta chains given below trace back to one sample, sequenced in a study of blood T cell repertoires in COVID-19. Method: immunoSEQ multiplex PCR; TCRdb's copy keeps in-frame clones and lacks some. The sample lists about 250,000 clones; about 85% were seen once. Sequenced input: peripheral blood. The source of these receptors is a man between 18 and 29 years old with active or convalescent COVID-19.

The rearrangement uses TRBV9 and TRBJ2-2; D is uncertain. Germline V gives CDR1 SGDLS, CDR2 YYNGEE. V was clipped by 1 base and J by 0 bases, with 7 bases between them. This CDR3 is built from 15 residues. CDR3 nucleotide sequence: TGTGCCAGCAGCGTATACTCAACGAACACCGGGGAGCTGTTTTTT. This gives the protein CASSVYSTNTGELFF. The complete variable domain, with remaining parts taken from reference TRBV9 and TRBJ2-2, reads DSGVTQTPKHLITATGQRVTLRCSPRSGDLSVYWYQQSLDQGLQFLIQYYNGEERAKGNILERFSAQQFPDLHSELNLSSLELGDSALYFCASSVYSTNTGELFFGEGSRLTVL.

The chain employs TRBV7-3 and TRBJ2-1; TRBD1 matches at 8 bases. The trim removed 4 bases at V and 6 bases at J, leaving 5 bases unmatched. Germline V gene data show CDR1 as SGHTA and CDR2 as FQGTGA. The CDR3 is made up of 14 amino acids. The CDR3 coding sequence is TGTGCCAGCAGCTCTTTGGACAGGGTCAATGAGCAGTTCTTC. Amino acids: CASSSLDRVNEQFF.

This chain links TRBV4-3 with TRBJ2-1, with D perhaps TRBD2 (6 bases). The CDR3 covers 15 residues. Trimming removed 0 bases at V and 3 bases at J, with 9 bases between. From germline, CDR1 is LGHNA and CDR2 YSLEER. Written as DNA, the CDR3 is TGCGCCAGCAGCCAAGATACGGGACTCTACAATGAGCAGTTCTTC. This codes for CASSQDTGLYNEQFF.

V usage is TRBV18 and J usage is TRBJ2-6; 7 bases are a match to TRBD1. The CDR3 length is 21 residues. CDR1 KGHSH and CDR2 LQKENI come from the germline V gene. J gave up 1 base and V 0 bases, and 15 bases lay outside the gene matches. The CDR3 region is CASSPPSDTGTAKSGANVLTF. Written as DNA, the CDR3 is TGTGCCAGCTCACCACCATCGGACACCGGGACAGCTAAATCTGGGGCCAACGTCCTGACTTTC.

This clone showed up just once. The gene calls are TRBV4-1 and TRBJ1-1; the match to TRBD1 covers 8 bases. The V and J ends lost 5 bases and 5 bases, in that order; junction bases with no gene match: 7. Germline V CDR1 and CDR2: MGHRA, YSYEKL. The CDR3 contains 14 residues. CDR3 protein: CASSDGQGGTEAFF. The CDR3 bases are TGCGCCAGCAGCGATGGACAGGGCGGAACTGAAGCTTTCTTT.

This chain joins TRBV3-1 (or the pseudogene TRBV3-2) and TRBJ2-5; D gene unclear. The length of the CDR3 is 14 residues. Deletions cut 1 base from V and 10 bases from J, with 16 bases between. Germline values: CDR1 LGHDT, CDR2 YNNKEL (reference sequence). CDR3 sequence reads: CASSQGNPLVDQYF. As DNA, the CDR3 is TGTGCCAGCAGCCAAGGGAATCCCCTAGTCGACCAGTACTTC.

This sequence joins TRBV29-1 and TRBJ2-5; 12 positions match TRBD1. The V segment lost 6 bases and the J segment 9 bases; nucleotides outside the gene matches: 8. Per germline, CDR1 SQVTM and CDR2 ANQGSEA. This CDR3 region has 13 residues. CDR3 DNA sequence: TGCAGCGTGAAGAACCGGGACAGGGGGCCCCAGTACTTC. It yields the protein CSVKNRDRGPQYF.

The chain combines TRBV5-6 with TRBJ1-6; possible D gene TRBD1, 6 bases. This CDR3 contains 14 residues. CDR1 is SGHDT and CDR2 is YYEEEE in the germline V gene. The germline V and J ends were trimmed by 0 bases and 7 bases, with 8 bases remaining between them. The CDR3 loop reads CASSLAGENSPLHF. DNA of the CDR3: TGTGCCAGCAGCTTGGCAGGGGAGAATTCACCCCTCCACTTT.

V and J are TRBV5-8 and TRBJ1-4; 9 bases align to TRBD1. The germline gives CDR1 SGHTS, CDR2 YDEGEE. This CDR3 has 14 amino acids. V trimming: 4 bases; J trimming: 8 bases; junction bases outside the gene matches: 6. CDR3 loop: CASSPRDRVEKLFF. The DNA for the CDR3 is TGTGCCAGCAGCCCGCGGGACAGGGTCGAAAAACTGTTTTTT.

The rearrangement joins TRBV19 to TRBJ1-2; D perhaps matches TRBD1 (5 bases). This CDR3 region has 15 residues. CDR1 LNHDA and CDR2 SQIVND come from the germline V gene (reference sequence). V was clipped by 1 base and J by 3 bases, with 12 bases between them. CDR3 nucleotide sequence: TGTGCCAGTAGTATAGTGGGCAGGGAGGACTATGGCTACACCTTC. Translating it yields CASSIVGREDYGYTF.

The chain carries TRBV28 and TRBJ2-1, with D possibly being TRBD2 (5 bases). The V gene lost 6 bases and the J gene lost 9 bases, with 21 bases spanning the gap. The CDR3 sequence is 15 residues long. CDR1 MDHEN and CDR2 SYDVKM come from the germline V gene. The CDR3 here is CASSPFRKGRGEQFF. The CDR3 region has the DNA TGTGCCAGCAGCCCCTTCCGAAAGGGCCGGGGTGAGCAGTTCTTC.

The CDR3 coding sequence is TGTGCCAGCAGTGTTTTCAGGACTAGCGGGGGGGCCGCCACGGTCTTCCAAGAGACCCAGTACTTC. Protein product: CASSVFRTSGGAATVFQETQYF. The chain carries TRBV2 and TRBJ2-5; 15 bases match TRBD2. J gave up 1 base and V 4 bases, and 19 bases lay outside the gene matches. CDR3 length: 22 amino acids. Germline V CDR1 and CDR2: SNHLY, FYNNEI.

The rearrangement links TRBV29-1 to TRBJ2-5, with TRBD1 matching 11 bases. CDR1 is SQVTM and CDR2 is ANQGSEA in the germline V gene. The ends lost 7 bases at V and 9 bases at J; junction bases unmatched: 13. The CDR3 totals 14 residues. This chain's CDR3 is CSATPDRGLGAQYF. CDR3 in DNA: TGCAGCGCAACTCCGGACAGGGGGCTTGGGGCCCAGTACTTC.

J is TRBJ2-3 and V is TRBV11-3; 9 positions match TRBD1. The CDR3 is made up of 16 amino acids. The germline CDR1 and CDR2 sequences are SGHNT and YENEEA. The V gene end was trimmed by 5 bases and the J gene end by 2 bases; junction bases not matched to a gene: 8. This CDR3 reads CASSARQGGDTDTQYF. CDR3 coding DNA: TGTGCCAGCAGCGCGCGACAGGGGGGGGACACAGATACGCAGTATTTT.

The J gene is TRBJ1-1, the V gene TRBV5-6; no definite D call. CDR1 is SGHDT and CDR2 is YYEEEE in the germline V gene. V was cut by 0 bases and J by 2 bases, with 20 bases left in between. The length of the CDR3 is 18 residues. For the CDR3, the DNA is TGTGCCAGCAGCTTGGGTCGGCAGACCATAGCTCGTAACACTGAAGCTTTCTTT. Translated: CASSLGRQTIARNTEAFF.

The genes are TRBV27 and TRBJ1-4, with 11 bases that match TRBD1. Germline CDR1 MNHEY, CDR2 SMNVEV (reference sequence). CDR3 size: 15 residues. The V and J ends lost 6 bases and 6 bases, in that order; junction bases with no gene match: 6. The CDR3 nucleotides are TGTGCCAGCAGGCTTATGGGACAGGGGGATGAAAAACTGTTTTTT. Translation gives CASRLMGQGDEKLFF.

V is TRBV12-3 or TRBV12-4 and J is TRBJ2-7; D gene uncertain. This CDR3 is 13 amino acids long. V was cut by 5 bases and J by 5 bases, with 13 bases left in between. This CDR3 is CASSRKAAHEQYF. DNA of the CDR3: TGTGCCAGCAGTAGGAAGGCGGCCCACGAGCAGTACTTC.

This chain connects TRBV7-2 to TRBJ2-3; 7 bases align to TRBD2. This CDR3 comprises 13 residues. The trim removed 1 base at V and 6 bases at J, leaving 1 base unmatched. Germline CDR1 SGHTA, CDR2 FQGNSA. CDR3 DNA: TGTGCCAGCAGCTTAGTGGGGGGGGATACGCAGTATTTT. It is translated as CASSLVGGDTQYF.

The gene calls are TRBV21-1 and TRBJ2-1; the DNA was not used to check the table's D call, TRBD2. TRBV21-1 is recorded as a pseudogene. This CDR3 is 13 amino acids long. The CDR3 loop is CASSPAPGSEQFF. The CDR3 DNA is TGTGCCAGCAGCCCCGCTCCTGGGAGTGAGCAGTTCTTC.

The chain couples TRBV5-1 to TRBJ2-5, with TRBD2 matching 11 bases. Germline CDR1 and CDR2: SGHRS and YFSETQ. The CDR3 has 15 residues. Unmatched junction bases numbered 5, after V lost 5 bases and J lost 2 bases. The CDR3 bases are TGCGCCAGCAGAGATACTAGCGGGAGACAAGAGACCCAGTACTTC. Its translation is CASRDTSGRQETQYF.

The genes are TRBV29-1 and TRBJ2-7; the match to TRBD1 covers 11 bases. The CDR3 is 14 amino acids. CDR1 and CDR2 from the germline V gene are SQVTM and ANQGSEA. V was pared by 4 bases and J by 7 bases, with 9 bases of the junction left unmatched. In DNA form, the CDR3 reads TGCAGCGTTGCTCGGACAGGGGGCCCCATGGAGCAGTACTTC. Its protein product is CSVARTGGPMEQYF.

The rearrangement uses TRBV15 and TRBJ1-6; D gene ambiguous. The germline gives CDR1 LNHNV, CDR2 YYDKDF (reference sequence). The CDR3 loop spans 15 amino acids. V was cut by 2 bases and J by 7 bases, with 12 bases left in between. CDR3 in DNA: TGTGCCACCAGCAGATACGACGGAGGAAATTCACCCCTCCACTTT. Translation gives CATSRYDGGNSPLHF.

The chain links TRBV6-5 to TRBJ1-2, with D hard to call. The germline gives CDR1 MNHEY, CDR2 SVGAGI. V was trimmed by 2 bases and J by 4 bases, leaving 5 bases between them. The CDR3 loop spans 12 amino acids. CDR3 protein: CASSYGIYGYTF. CDR3 bases: TGTGCCAGCAGTTACGGCATCTATGGCTACACCTTC.

CDR3 sequence: CAWSVQSNQPQHF. CDR3 DNA: TGTGCCTGGAGTGTACAGAGCAATCAGCCCCAGCATTTT. The rearrangement joins TRBV30 to TRBJ1-5; D not certain. Trimming removed 0 bases from V and 1 base from J, with 4 bases in between. This CDR3 comprises 13 residues. Germline CDR1 GTSNPN, CDR2 SVGIG (reference sequence).

The V call is TRBV28, the J call TRBJ1-3; D uncertain. Trimming pared 3 bases from V and 0 bases from J, leaving 9 bases between. Germline V gene lookup returns CDR1 MDHEN and CDR2 SYDVKM. The CDR3 sequence is 15 residues long. The CDR3 DNA reads as TGTGCCAGCAGTTTTAACTCGTTCTCTGGAAACACCATATATTTT. This sequence encodes CASSFNSFSGNTIYF.

The genes are TRBV18 and TRBJ2-4; a weak D match, TRBD1 (6 bases). The CDR3 extends over 15 amino acids. Between the trimmed V and J ends, which lost 3 bases and 8 bases, there was a span of 17 bases. Germline V gives CDR1 KGHSH, CDR2 LQKENI. The CDR3 DNA reads as TGTGCCAGCTCACCGCCTTCCACAGCAGGGGACATTCAGTACTTC. Translating it yields CASSPPSTAGDIQYF.

This chain uses TRBV20-1 with TRBJ2-7; 7 bases are shared with TRBD1. Trimming cost V 3 bases and J 2 bases; bases outside gene matches: 4. The germline V gene has CDR1 DFQATT and CDR2 SNEGSKA (reference sequence). This CDR3 spans 13 amino acids. DNA for the CDR3: TGCAGTGCTAGTTCTGGGACAGCCTACGAGCAGTACTTC. Translation gives CSASSGTAYEQYF.

The chain recombines TRBV5-1 with TRBJ1-2, with D uncertain. Germline lookup yields CDR1 SGHRS and CDR2 YFSETQ. Trimming cost V 2 bases and J 0 bases, with 8 bases left between them. The CDR3 sequence is 14 residues long. The CDR3 DNA follows: TGCGCCAGCAGCTTTCAAGAGTCTAACTATGGCTACACCTTC. It specifies CASSFQESNYGYTF.

The chain carries TRBV5-1 and TRBJ2-5; TRBD2 aligns across 12 bases. This CDR3 has 16 residues. V trimming: 3 bases; J trimming: 1 base; junction bases outside the gene matches: 4. Germline-derived CDR1 and CDR2 are SGHRS and YFSETQ. CDR3 residues: CASSWGLAGPQETQYF. In nucleotides, the CDR3 is TGCGCCAGCAGCTGGGGACTAGCGGGCCCCCAAGAGACCCAGTACTTC.